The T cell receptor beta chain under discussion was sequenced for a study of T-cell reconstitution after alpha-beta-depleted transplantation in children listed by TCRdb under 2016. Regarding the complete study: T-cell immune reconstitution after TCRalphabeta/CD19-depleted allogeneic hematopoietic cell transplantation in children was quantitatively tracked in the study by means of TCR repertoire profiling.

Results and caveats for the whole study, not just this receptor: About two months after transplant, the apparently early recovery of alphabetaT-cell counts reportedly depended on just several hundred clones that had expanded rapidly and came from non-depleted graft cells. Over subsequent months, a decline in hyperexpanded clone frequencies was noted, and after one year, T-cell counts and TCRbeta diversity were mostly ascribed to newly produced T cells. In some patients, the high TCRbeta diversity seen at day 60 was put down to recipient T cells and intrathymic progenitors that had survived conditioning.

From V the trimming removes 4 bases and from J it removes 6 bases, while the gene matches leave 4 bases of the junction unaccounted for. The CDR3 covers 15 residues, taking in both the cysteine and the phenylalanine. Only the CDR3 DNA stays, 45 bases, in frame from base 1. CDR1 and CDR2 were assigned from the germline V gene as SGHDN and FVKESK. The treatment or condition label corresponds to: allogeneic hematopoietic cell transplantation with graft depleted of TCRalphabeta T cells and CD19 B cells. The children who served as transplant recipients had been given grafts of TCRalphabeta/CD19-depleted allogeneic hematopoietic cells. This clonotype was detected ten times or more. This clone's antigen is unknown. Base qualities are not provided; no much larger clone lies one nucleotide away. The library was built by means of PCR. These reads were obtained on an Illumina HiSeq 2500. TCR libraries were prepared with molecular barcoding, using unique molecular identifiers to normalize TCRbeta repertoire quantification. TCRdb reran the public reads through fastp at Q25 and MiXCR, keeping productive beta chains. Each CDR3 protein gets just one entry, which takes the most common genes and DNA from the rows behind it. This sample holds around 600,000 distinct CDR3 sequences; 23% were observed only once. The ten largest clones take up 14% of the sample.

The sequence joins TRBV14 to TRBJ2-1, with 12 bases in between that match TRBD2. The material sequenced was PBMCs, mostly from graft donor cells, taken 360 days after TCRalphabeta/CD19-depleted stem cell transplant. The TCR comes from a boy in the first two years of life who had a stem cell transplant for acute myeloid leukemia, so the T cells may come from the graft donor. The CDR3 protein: CASSPELAGGNEQFF. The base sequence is TGTGCCAGCAGCCCTGAACTAGCGGGGGGCAATGAGCAGTTCTTC.